Presented here are 20 T cell receptor beta chains from one specimen sequenced in a study of blood T cell repertoires in COVID-19. Assay: immunoSEQ multiplex PCR; the TCRdb copy retains only in-frame clones and omits some. The repertoire holds roughly 230,000 clones, with around 84% as singletons. The sequenced sample was peripheral blood. Source of these receptors: a man in his forties with acute or convalescent COVID-19.

V and J are TRBV11-2 and TRBJ2-5; 9 bases match TRBD2. The V segment lost 5 bases and the J segment 5 bases; nucleotides outside the gene matches: 12. Germline V gives CDR1 SGHAT, CDR2 FQNNGV. The CDR3 is 16 amino acids. The DNA for the CDR3 is TGTGCCAGCAGCCCCTCTAGCGGGGCAGCAAGGGAGACCCAGTACTTC. Amino acids: CASSPSSGAARETQYF.

In this sample, this clone turned up a few times. V gene TRBV6-4 combines with J gene TRBJ2-3, with 10 bases matching TRBD2. The V and J ends lost 3 bases and 6 bases, in that order; junction bases with no gene match: 3. From germline, CDR1 is MRHNA and CDR2 SNTAGT. This CDR3 contains 14 residues. In DNA, the CDR3 is TGTGCCAGCAGTGAAAGCGGGGGGGCCGATACGCAGTATTTT. This sequence encodes CASSESGGADTQYF.

The V gene is TRBV7-2, the J gene TRBJ2-7; 7 nucleotides line up with TRBD2. Germline CDR1 reads SGHTA; CDR2 reads FQGNSA. CDR3 length: 14 residues. V lost 0 bases, J lost 8 bases, and 7 bases stayed unmatched. CDR3 loop: CASSLAGGRKKQYF. The CDR3 coding sequence is TGTGCCAGCAGCTTAGCGGGGGGGAGAAAGAAGCAGTACTTC.

This rearrangement joins TRBV5-1 to TRBJ1-1, with TRBD1 matching over 7 bases. The V gene's germline CDR1 is SGHRS and CDR2 YFSETQ. This CDR3 region has 14 residues. The V segment lost 4 bases and the J segment 3 bases; nucleotides outside the gene matches: 6. CDR3 residues: CASSPGQIDTEAFF. In nucleotides, the CDR3 is TGCGCCAGCAGCCCGGGACAGATTGACACTGAAGCTTTCTTT.

The chain links TRBV6-2 or TRBV6-3 to TRBJ2-1; 15 positions agree with TRBD2. Germline V CDR1 and CDR2: MNHEY, SVGEGT. CDR3 length equals 18 residues. J lost 4 bases, V lost 5 bases, and 9 bases had no gene match. CDR3 in amino acids: CASSAFGTSGGIYNEQFF. For the CDR3, the DNA is TGTGCCAGCAGTGCCTTCGGGACTAGCGGGGGGATTTACAATGAGCAGTTCTTC.

This clone came up once. This chain uses TRBV3-1 (or the pseudogene TRBV3-2) with TRBJ1-2; no reliable D call. Germline CDR1 LGHDT, CDR2 YNNKEL (reference sequence). V lost 1 base, J lost 4 bases, and 13 bases lay in between. The CDR3 contains 15 residues. CDR3 in DNA: TGTGCCAGCAGCCAAGTTAGTCCCCCACTCTATGGCTACACCTTC. Protein: CASSQVSPPLYGYTF.

The V and J genes are TRBV4-3 and TRBJ1-4; no firm D call. V was cut by 1 base and J by 5 bases, with 14 bases left in between. Per germline, CDR1 LGHNA and CDR2 YSLEER. The CDR3 loop spans 16 amino acids. The CDR3 here is CASSQGTDGGNEKLFF. CDR3 DNA: TGCGCCAGCAGCCAAGGTACGGACGGAGGGAATGAAAAACTGTTTTTT.

The chain has TRBV7-3 and TRBJ2-1; 13 bases line up with TRBD2. Germline CDR1 SGHTA, CDR2 FQGTGA. This CDR3 has 15 residues. V shed 4 bases, J shed 8 bases, and the junction held 5 bases outside the gene matches. The CDR3 DNA sequence: TGTGCCAGCAGCTCGGGACTAGCGGGGCGCGATGAGCAGTTCTTC. Residues: CASSSGLAGRDEQFF.

This clone was found once. V is TRBV6-5 and J is TRBJ1-1; D gene ambiguous. CDR3 length: 13 amino acids. V lost 6 bases and J lost 5, with 13 bases in between. Germline CDR1 and CDR2: MNHEY and SVGAGI. For the CDR3, the DNA is TGTGCCAGCAGCCCGGAATGGGCAACTGAAGCTTTCTTT. It yields the protein CASSPEWATEAFF.

The rearrangement uses TRBV5-8 and TRBJ1-5, with D possibly being TRBD1 (5 bases). V lost 4 bases, J lost 1 base, and 12 bases lay in between. The CDR3 totals 15 residues. Per germline, CDR1 SGHTS and CDR2 YDEGEE. The CDR3 coding sequence is TGTGCCAGCAGCCCTCAGGACACGAGCAATCAGCCCCAGCATTTT. The encoded protein is CASSPQDTSNQPQHF.

The chain couples TRBV6-1 to TRBJ1-2; TRBD1 aligns across 11 bases. The CDR3 extends over 15 amino acids. From germline, CDR1 is MNHNS and CDR2 SASEGT. The J segment lost 4 bases and the V segment lost 2 bases, leaving 3 bases of the junction unmatched. The CDR3 sequence: CASSERDRGAYGYTF. The CDR3 nucleotides read TGTGCCAGCAGTGAAAGGGACAGGGGGGCCTATGGCTACACCTTC.

The sample holds one count of this clone. The chain employs TRBV5-1 and TRBJ1-3; D uncertain. The V end was cut by 2 bases, the J end by 6 bases, with 15 bases between. This CDR3 comprises 15 residues. Looked up from germline, CDR1 is SGHRS and CDR2 is YFSETQ. CDR3 residues: CASSFFPNQANTIYF. The DNA for the CDR3 is TGCGCCAGCAGCTTTTTTCCCAATCAAGCAAACACCATATATTTT.

The V call is TRBV10-3, the J call TRBJ2-7; 9 positions match TRBD1. The V and J ends lost 3 bases and 4 bases, in that order; junction bases with no gene match: 10. Germline V lookup: CDR1 ENHRY, CDR2 SYGVKD. There are 16 residues in the CDR3. The CDR3 is CAISEPPGQGPYEQYF. CDR3 in DNA: TGTGCCATCAGTGAACCTCCGGGACAGGGACCGTACGAGCAGTACTTC.

This clone was observed once. The genes are TRBV5-1 and TRBJ1-4, with 9 positions matching TRBD1. Per germline, CDR1 SGHRS and CDR2 YFSETQ. Trimming at V came to 7 bases and at J to 8 bases, leaving 9 bases not matched to a gene. CDR3 length equals 14 residues. CDR3: CASSPGQGQEKLFF. In nucleotides, the CDR3 is TGCGCCAGCTCCCCGGGACAGGGTCAGGAAAAACTGTTTTTT.

This clone was seen just once. The chain has TRBV27 and TRBJ2-3; 8 bases are a match to TRBD2. Germline V gene lookup returns CDR1 MNHEY and CDR2 SMNVEV (reference sequence). V lost 4 bases, J lost 4 bases, and 7 bases stayed unmatched. CDR3 length equals 15 residues. This CDR3 is CASSYRASGPDTQYF. CDR3 DNA sequence: TGTGCCAGCAGTTATAGGGCTAGCGGGCCAGATACGCAGTATTTT.

The gene calls are TRBV6-5 and TRBJ2-2, with TRBD1 as a possible D gene (5 bases). With 6 bases removed from V and 1 base from J, the gap between germline ends came to 9 bases. The V gene's germline CDR1 is MNHEY and CDR2 SVGAGI. The CDR3 covers 14 residues. The CDR3 protein is CASRDQGNTGELFF. DNA of the CDR3: TGTGCCAGCAGAGATCAGGGGAACACCGGGGAGCTGTTTTTT.

The chain employs TRBV6-5 and TRBJ2-2, with 7 bases aligning to TRBD1. Germline lookup yields CDR1 MNHEY and CDR2 SVGAGI. Losses at the gene ends were 2 bases for V and 7 bases for J; bases not matched to a gene: 7. The CDR3 spans 15 residues. The CDR3 DNA sequence: TGTGCCAGCAGTTACGCACAGGGGAGCAGCGGGGAGCTGTTTTTT. This codes for CASSYAQGSSGELFF.

The rearrangement joins TRBV9 to TRBJ1-3, with 7 bases lining up with TRBD1. Germline lookup yields CDR1 SGDLS and CDR2 YYNGEE. The CDR3 has 15 amino acids. V lost 3 bases, J lost 3 bases, and 6 bases stayed unmatched. The CDR3 spells CASSARGQIGNTIYF. In DNA, the CDR3 is TGTGCCAGCAGCGCCCGGGGACAGATTGGAAACACCATATATTTT.

The chain uses TRBV5-6 and TRBJ1-1; D gene unclear. The germline gives CDR1 SGHDT, CDR2 YYEEEE. The CDR3 is made up of 14 amino acids. Trimming stripped 0 bases from V and 2 bases from J, with 8 bases between. The CDR3, as DNA: TGTGCCAGCAGCTTGGAAGCGGTCAACACTGAAGCTTTCTTT. Translation gives CASSLEAVNTEAFF.

This clone was observed a single time. The junction differs from germline at one of its ends, possibly a read error. The same CDR3 can be traced to other DNA sequences in this sample. The chain recombines TRBV15 with TRBJ1-4; TRBD1 matches at 10 bases. The V gene's germline CDR1 is LNHNV and CDR2 YYDKDF (reference sequence). The CDR3 consists of 14 residues. CDR3 nucleotide sequence: TGCGCCACCAGCAGGGGACAGGGGTCGGAAAAACTGTTTTTT. This gives the protein CATSRGQGSEKLFF.